A selection of T cell receptor beta chains follows, all from one sample in a study of PD-L1 blockade in urothelial cancer. Repertoires were generated with immunoSEQ multiplex PCR, while TCRdb's copy carries only in-frame clones and drops some. The sample has 90,000 to 100,000 clones, roughly 90% seen once; the top ten hold approximately 1.5%. Sequenced material: PBMCs, taken around atezolizumab (anti-PD-L1) treatment. The receptors come from a man in his sixties with urothelial cancer. The CDR3 runs from the conserved cysteine through the conserved F or W. D genes are given only for firm matches. Size is omitted from some rows. Given values are once, few, many or a class for expanded clones.

NA,TRBV9,NA,TRBJ2-7,TGTGCCAGCAGCGTAGCCCCAGGGGTCATGGACGAGCAGTACTTC,CASSVAPGVMDEQYF
NA,TRBV18,TRBD2,TRBJ2-5,TGTGCCAGCTCACCAGGGACTAGCGGGAGGCAGACCCAGTACTTC,CASSPGTSGRQTQYF
once,TRBV7-9,TRBD1,TRBJ2-3,TGTGCCAGCAGCTTAGGACAGGGTGGTACGCAGTATTTT,CASSLGQGGTQYF
NA,TRBV6-6,NA,TRBJ1-1,TGTGCCAGCGTGCCCGAGGGAGGGGGATCGGGAGCTTTCTTT,CASVPEGGGSGAFF
NA,TRBV4-1,NA,TRBJ2-3,TGCGCCAGCAGCCAAGTCAGGGGCCCCGCGACCAACACAGATACGCAGTATTTT,CASSQVRGPATNTDTQYF
NA,TRBV7-9,NA,TRBJ2-7,TGTGCCAGCAGCTCCGGACGGGATTACGAGCAGTACTTC,CASSSGRDYEQYF
NA,TRBV11-2,TRBD1,TRBJ2-2,TGTGCCAGCAGCTTAGTACAACAGGGGGCCGGGGAGCTGTTTTTT,CASSLVQQGAGELFF
NA,TRBV5-5,TRBD1,TRBJ1-4,TGTGCCAGCAGCCGCCGACAGGGGGACGAAAAACTGTTTTTT,CASSRRQGDEKLFF
NA,TRBV27,NA,TRBJ2-3,TGTGCCAGCAGTTTTCGATTAGTGGACATGTTGACGGATACGCAGTATTTT,CASSFRLVDMLTDTQYF
NA,TRBV5-4,TRBD1,TRBJ2-1,TGTGCCAGCAGCTTGACAGGGGACCCTAACAATGAGCAGTTCTTC,CASSLTGDPNNEQFF
NA,TRBV19,TRBD1,TRBJ1-1,TGTGCCAGTAGAGACAGGGCCAGTGAAGCTTTCTTT,CASRDRASEAFF
NA,TRBV28,NA,TRBJ2-6,TGTGCCAGCAGCCGTCCGGCAGGGTCTGGGGCCAACGTCCTGACTTTC,CASSRPAGSGANVLTF
NA,TRBV27,TRBD1,TRBJ1-4,TGTGCCAGCAGAAACCGGGACAGATATGAAAAACTGTTTTTT,CASRNRDRYEKLFF
NA,TRBV10-3,TRBD2,TRBJ2-1,TGTGCCATCGGAGCGGGAGGGGGCAATGAGCAGTTCTTC,CAIGAGGGNEQFF
once,TRBV28,NA,TRBJ1-2,TGTGCCACCCAGACGGGGGTCTATGGCTACACCTTC,CATQTGVYGYTF
NA,TRBV30,NA,TRBJ1-2,TGTGCCTGGACCCTCCCCGGGGGGGGCGCTAACTATGGCTACACCTTC,CAWTLPGGGANYGYTF
NA,TRBV4-2,NA,TRBJ1-1,TGTGCCAGCAGCGCCGCTGGGCTGAACACTGAAGCTTTCTTT,CASSAAGLNTEAFF
NA,TRBV12-5,NA,TRBJ2-5,TGTGCTAGTGGTTTGCACCCGGGGGAAGAGACCCAGTACTTC,CASGLHPGEETQYF
once,TRBV5-1,TRBD2,TRBJ2-3,TGCGCCAGCAGCACGGGGGGGACTAACACAGATACGCAGTATTTT,CASSTGGTNTDTQYF
NA,TRBV5-1,TRBD2,TRBJ2-5,TGCGCCAGCAGCCTAGGGACTAGCGGGATGCAAGAGACCCAGTACTTC,CASSLGTSGMQETQYF